The 6 T cell receptor beta chains given below trace back to one sample, sequenced in a study of vaccination and CD4 T cells after COVID-19. These TCRs' antigens remain unknown. Noted treatment: roughly 10-day PBMC culture with coronavirus spike peptide pools or control peptides (ViraFEST assay). Cultured CD4+ T cell DNA underwent sequencing with the Oncomine TCR Beta short-read assay. Using its own MiXCR run on the PCR reads, TCRdb lists one record per CDR3 protein. The data contain 9,500 to 10,000 distinct CDR3 sequences, around 67% of them singletons. Specimen: CD4+ T cells from blood, cultured in vitro. The receptors derive from a human donor who had recovered from COVID-19.

V gene TRBV20-1 combines with J gene TRBJ2-1, with TRBD2 matching 11 bases. The germline gives CDR1 DFQATT, CDR2 SNEGSKA (reference sequence). This CDR3 is 16 amino acids long. V was clipped by 3 bases and J by 7 bases; unmatched bases: 11. CDR3 sequence: CSARVPTSGSRNEQFF. CDR3 nucleotides: TGCAGTGCTAGGGTCCCCACTAGCGGGAGTAGGAATGAGCAGTTCTTC.

This clonotype was detected once. The chain joins TRBV20-1 to TRBJ2-7; D is unresolved. The V and J ends lost 4 bases and 0 bases respectively, with 22 bases between them. The CDR3 contains 17 residues. Germline V CDR1 and CDR2: DFQATT, SNEGSKA (reference sequence). The CDR3 DNA sequence: TGCAGTGCTAAGGTAGTTGGGCAGGCCCTCCTCTCCTACGAGCAGTACTTC. Translation: CSAKVVGQALLSYEQYF.

The chain is built from TRBV7-3 and TRBJ1-1, with D uncertain. Germline CDR1 reads SGHTA; CDR2 reads FQGTGA. The germline V and J ends were trimmed by 5 bases and 4 bases, with 11 bases remaining between them. The CDR3 has 13 residues. Here the CDR3 reads CASSIQPSTEAFF. CDR3 sequence (DNA): TGTGCCAGCAGCATACAACCATCCACTGAAGCTTTCTTT.

This chain joins TRBV7-9 and TRBJ1-3; TRBD1 agrees at 7 bases. CDR1 is SEHNR and CDR2 is FQNEAQ in the germline V gene (reference sequence). Trimming took 4 bases from V and 3 from J; bases not matched to a gene: 9. CDR3 length equals 16 residues. CDR3 region: CASSSKWDRHGNTIYF. The CDR3, as DNA: TGTGCCAGCAGCTCCAAATGGGACAGACATGGAAACACCATATATTTT.

The gene calls are TRBV20-1 and TRBJ2-5; TRBD2 is a possible D gene (5 bases). V shed 1 base and J shed 2 bases, with 8 bases lying between them. This CDR3 is 13 amino acids long. The germline V gene encodes CDR1 DFQATT and CDR2 SNEGSKA (reference sequence). DNA of the CDR3: TGCAGTGCTAGAGGCAGCGGACAAGAGACCCAGTACTTC. Its translation: CSARGSGQETQYF.

This clonotype counts as medium-sized. The chain is built from TRBV10-3 and TRBJ2-1, with a weak D call TRBD1 (6 bases). The CDR3 length is 15 residues. Between the trimmed V and J ends, which lost 8 bases and 0 bases, there was a span of 14 bases. The V gene's germline CDR1 is ENHRY and CDR2 SYGVKD. The CDR3 region is CAIQGQLSSYNEQFF. The CDR3 nucleotides read TGTGCCATCCAGGGACAACTGAGCTCCTACAATGAGCAGTTCTTC.